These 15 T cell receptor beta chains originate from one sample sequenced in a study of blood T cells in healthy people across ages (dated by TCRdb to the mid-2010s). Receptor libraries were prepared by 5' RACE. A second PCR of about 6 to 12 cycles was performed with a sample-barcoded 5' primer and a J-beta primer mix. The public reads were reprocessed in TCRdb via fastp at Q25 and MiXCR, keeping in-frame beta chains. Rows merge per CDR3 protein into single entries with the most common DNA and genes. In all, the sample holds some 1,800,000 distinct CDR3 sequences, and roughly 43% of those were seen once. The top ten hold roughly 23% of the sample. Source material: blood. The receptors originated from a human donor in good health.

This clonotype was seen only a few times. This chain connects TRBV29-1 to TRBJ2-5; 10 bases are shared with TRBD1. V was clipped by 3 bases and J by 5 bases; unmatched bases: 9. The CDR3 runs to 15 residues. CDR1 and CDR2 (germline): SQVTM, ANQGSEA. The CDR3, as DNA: TGCAGCGTTGATATGGGGACAGGGGAAGGGGAGACCCAGTACTTC. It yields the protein CSVDMGTGEGETQYF. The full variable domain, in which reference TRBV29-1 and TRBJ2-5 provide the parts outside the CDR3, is SAVISQKPSRDICQRGTSLTIQCQVDSQVTMMFWYRQQPGQSLTLIATANQGSEATYESGFVIDKFPISRPNLTFSTLTVSNMSPEDSSIYLCSVDMGTGEGETQYFGPGTRLLVL.

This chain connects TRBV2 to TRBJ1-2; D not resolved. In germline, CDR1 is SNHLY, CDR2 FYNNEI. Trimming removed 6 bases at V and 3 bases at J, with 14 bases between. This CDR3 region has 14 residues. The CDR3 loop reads CASRALTWDYGYTF. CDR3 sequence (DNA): TGTGCCAGCAGGGCTCTCACATGGGACTATGGCTACACCTTC.

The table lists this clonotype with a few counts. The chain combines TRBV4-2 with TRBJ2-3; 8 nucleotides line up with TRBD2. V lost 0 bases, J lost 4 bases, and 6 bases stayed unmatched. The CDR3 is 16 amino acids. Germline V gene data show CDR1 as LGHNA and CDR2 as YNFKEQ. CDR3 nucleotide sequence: TGTGCCAGCAGCCAAGATAGTAGCGGGAAGGCAGATACGCAGTATTTT. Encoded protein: CASSQDSSGKADTQYF.

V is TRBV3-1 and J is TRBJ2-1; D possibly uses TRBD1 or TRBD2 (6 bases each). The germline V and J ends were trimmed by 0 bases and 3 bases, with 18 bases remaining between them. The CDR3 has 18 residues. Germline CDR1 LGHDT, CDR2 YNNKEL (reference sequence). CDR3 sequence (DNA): TGTGCCAGCAGCCAAGAGGGGGGCGGGGAGACCTTCTACAATGAGCAGTTCTTC. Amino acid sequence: CASSQEGGGETFYNEQFF.

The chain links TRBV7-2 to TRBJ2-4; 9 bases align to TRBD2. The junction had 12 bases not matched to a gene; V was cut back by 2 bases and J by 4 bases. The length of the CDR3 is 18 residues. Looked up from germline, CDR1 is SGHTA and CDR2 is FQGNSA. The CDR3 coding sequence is TGTGCCAGCAGCTTAAATCTCCTGGCGGGGGGGAAGAAAAACATTCAGTACTTC. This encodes CASSLNLLAGGKKNIQYF.

The CDR3 nucleotides are TGCAGTGCTGGATCGGACAGTTATCAGCCCCAGCATTTT. Protein product: CSAGSDSYQPQHF. The chain is built from TRBV20-1 and TRBJ1-5, with D possibly matching TRBD1 (6 bases). Germline V CDR1 and CDR2: DFQATT, SNEGSKA (reference sequence). This CDR3 has 13 amino acids. Trimming stripped 5 bases from V and 5 bases from J, with 13 bases between.

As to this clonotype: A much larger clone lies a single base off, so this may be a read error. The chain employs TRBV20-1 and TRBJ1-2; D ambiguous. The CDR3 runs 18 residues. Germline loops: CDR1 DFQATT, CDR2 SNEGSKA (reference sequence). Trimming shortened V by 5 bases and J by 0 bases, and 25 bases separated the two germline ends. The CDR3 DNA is TGCAGTGCTGGTAGCTCTTCGGGTAGAAAACACACTAACTATGGCTACACCTTC. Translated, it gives CSAGSSSGRKHTNYGYTF.

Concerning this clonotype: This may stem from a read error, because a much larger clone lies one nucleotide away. CDR3 nucleotides: TGCAGTGCTGAGGGGAGGGGGGAAACTGAAACTTTCTTT. It yields the protein CSAEGRGETETFF. J is TRBJ1-1 and V is TRBV20-1, with D perhaps TRBD1 (6 bases). This CDR3 spans 13 amino acids. In germline, CDR1 is DFQATT, CDR2 SNEGSKA (reference sequence).

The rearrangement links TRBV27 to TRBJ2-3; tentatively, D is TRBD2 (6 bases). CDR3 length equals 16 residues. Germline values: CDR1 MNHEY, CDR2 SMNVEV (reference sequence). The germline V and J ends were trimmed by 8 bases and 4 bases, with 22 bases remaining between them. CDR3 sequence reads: CASGGKAPKSPDTQYF. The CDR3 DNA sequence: TGTGCCAGCGGGGGGAAGGCCCCGAAGTCCCCAGATACGCAGTATTTT.

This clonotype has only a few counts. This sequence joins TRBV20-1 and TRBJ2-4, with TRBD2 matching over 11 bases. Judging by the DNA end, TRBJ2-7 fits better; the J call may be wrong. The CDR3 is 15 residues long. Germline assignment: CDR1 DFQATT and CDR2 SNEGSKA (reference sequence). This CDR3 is CSARQLAGESYEQYF. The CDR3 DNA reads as TGCAGTGCTAGGCAACTAGCGGGGGAATCCTACGAGCAGTACTTC.

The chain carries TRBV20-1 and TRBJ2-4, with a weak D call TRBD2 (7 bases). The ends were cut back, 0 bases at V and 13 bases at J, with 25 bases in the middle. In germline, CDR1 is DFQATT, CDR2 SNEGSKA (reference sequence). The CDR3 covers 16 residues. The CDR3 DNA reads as TGCAGTGCTAGAGATCTTGGGGGGGCCGCCGACAATGAGCAGTACTTC. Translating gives CSARDLGGAADNEQYF.

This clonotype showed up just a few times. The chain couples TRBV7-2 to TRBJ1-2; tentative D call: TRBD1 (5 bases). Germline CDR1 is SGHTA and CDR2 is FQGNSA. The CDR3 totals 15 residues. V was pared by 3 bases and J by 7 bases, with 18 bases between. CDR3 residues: CASSLGQGRGGGYTF. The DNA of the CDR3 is TGTGCCAGCAGCTTGGGGCAGGGCCGCGGGGGTGGCTACACCTTC.

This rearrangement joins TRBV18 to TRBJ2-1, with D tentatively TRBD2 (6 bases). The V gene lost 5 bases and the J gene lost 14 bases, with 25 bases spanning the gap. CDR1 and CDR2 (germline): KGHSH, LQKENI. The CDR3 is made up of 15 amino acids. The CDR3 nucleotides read TGTGCCAGCTCAACGCTGGTCCGGGGGTTAGGAGAGAAGTTCTTC. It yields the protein CASSTLVRGLGEKFF. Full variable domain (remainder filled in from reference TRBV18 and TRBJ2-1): NAGVMQNPRHLVRRRGQEARLRCSPMKGHSHVYWYRQLPEEGLKFMVYLQKENIIDESGMPKERFSAEFPKEGPSILRIQQVVRGDSAAYFCASSTLVRGLGEKFFGPGTRLTVL.

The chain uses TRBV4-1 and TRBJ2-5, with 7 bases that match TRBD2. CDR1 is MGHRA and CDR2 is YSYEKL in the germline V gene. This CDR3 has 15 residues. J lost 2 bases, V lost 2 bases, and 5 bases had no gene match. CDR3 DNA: TGCGCCAGCAGCCAAATGGGACTACTACAAGAGACCCAGTACTTC. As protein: CASSQMGLLQETQYF.

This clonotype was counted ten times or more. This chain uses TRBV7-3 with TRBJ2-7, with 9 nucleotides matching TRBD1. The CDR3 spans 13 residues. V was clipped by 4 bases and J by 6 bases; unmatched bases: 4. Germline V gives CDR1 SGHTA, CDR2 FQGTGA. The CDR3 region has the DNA TGTGCCAGCAGCTCGGACAGGGGAGGCGAGCAGTACTTC. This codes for CASSSDRGGEQYF.